One and the same sample provided the 25 T cell receptor beta chains below, sequenced in a study of shared clonotypes between healthy human individuals. TCRdb's copy holds only in-frame clones and misses some; the assay was immunoSEQ multiplex PCR. The repertoire consists of approximately 2.5 million clones, with 90% to 95% occurring once and the leading ten covering roughly 0.39%. Sample: naive CD4+ T cells from PBMCs. Noted subset: CD45RA+ positively selected. Source of these receptors: a young man in good health. Some clones in this sample may be carry-over from other donors' samples.

This sequence joins TRBV19 and TRBJ2-6, with 7 bases that match TRBD1. In germline, CDR1 is LNHDA, CDR2 SQIVND (reference sequence). This CDR3 contains 16 residues. With 6 bases clipped from V and 4 bases from J, the junction kept 9 bases outside the gene matches. The CDR3 loop reads CASREQGPAGANVLTF. The CDR3 DNA reads as TGTGCCAGTAGGGAACAGGGGCCGGCGGGGGCCAACGTCCTGACTTTC.

The chain employs TRBV27 and TRBJ1-1, with D unresolved. CDR3 length equals 15 residues. V was shortened by 4 bases and J by 2 bases, with 14 bases between the two germline ends. Germline values: CDR1 MNHEY, CDR2 SMNVEV (reference sequence). DNA for the CDR3: TGTGCCAGCAGTTCGGCTCCCGGGTCAAACACTGAAGCTTTCTTT. Amino acid sequence: CASSSAPGSNTEAFF.

The chain combines TRBV5-8 with TRBJ1-2; perhaps TRBD1 as D (5 bases). Looked up from germline, CDR1 is SGHTS and CDR2 is YDEGEE. CDR3 length: 15 amino acids. The germline V and J ends were trimmed by 1 base and 6 bases, with 16 bases remaining between them. This chain's CDR3 is CASSLSPGPWDGYTF. CDR3 coding DNA: TGTGCCAGCAGCTTGTCTCCAGGGCCTTGGGATGGCTACACCTTC.

The gene calls are TRBV19 and TRBJ1-3; 10 bases are shared with TRBD1. Germline V CDR1 and CDR2: LNHDA, SQIVND (reference sequence). The V segment lost 3 bases and the J segment 5 bases; nucleotides outside the gene matches: 10. The CDR3 totals 17 residues. CDR3 sequence: CASSISGDRGLRNTIYF. The CDR3 coding sequence is TGTGCCAGTAGTATCTCGGGGGACAGGGGTCTACGAAACACCATATATTTT. Filled out from reference TRBV19 and TRBJ1-3, the complete variable domain reads DGGITQSPKYLFRKEGQNVTLSCEQNLNHDAMYWYRQDPGQGLRLIYYSQIVNDFQKGDIAEGYSVSREKKESFPLTVTSAQKNPTAFYLCASSISGDRGLRNTIYFGEGSWLTVV.

The chain is built from TRBV10-2 and TRBJ1-5; D might be TRBD1 (6 bases). Germline CDR1 reads WSHSY; CDR2 reads SAAADI. The V and J ends lost 6 bases and 1 base respectively, with 7 bases between them. The CDR3 runs 13 residues. This CDR3 reads CASRGQSNQPQHF. The CDR3 coding sequence is TGCGCCAGCAGGGGACAAAGCAATCAGCCCCAGCATTTT.

This chain connects TRBV11-2 to TRBJ2-3, with TRBD2 matching over 8 bases. V shed 4 bases, J shed 3 bases, and the junction held 12 bases outside the gene matches. The CDR3 length is 17 residues. Germline lookup yields CDR1 SGHAT and CDR2 FQNNGV. CDR3 sequence (DNA): TGTGCCAGCAGCTCATCAGCGGGAGAGGGGAGAACAGATACGCAGTATTTT. The encoded protein is CASSSSAGEGRTDTQYF. Full variable domain (missing parts from reference TRBV11-2 and TRBJ2-3): EAGVAQSPRYKIIEKRQSVAFWCNPISGHATLYWYQQILGQGPKLLIQFQNNGVVDDSQLPKDRFSAERLKGVDSTLKIQPAKLEDSAVYLCASSSSAGEGRTDTQYFGPGTRLTVL.

The chain combines TRBV15 with TRBJ2-7, with D possibly being TRBD1 (5 bases). The CDR3 is made up of 16 amino acids. Germline-derived CDR1 and CDR2 are LNHNV and YYDKDF (reference sequence). V was trimmed by 0 bases and J by 1 base, leaving 13 bases between them. CDR3 sequence (DNA): TGTGCCACCAGCAGAGATTTAGGCAGGGTATCCTACGAGCAGTACTTC. Translating gives CATSRDLGRVSYEQYF. Complete variable domain (other parts from reference TRBV15 and TRBJ2-7): DAMVIQNPRYQVTQFGKPVTLSCSQTLNHNVMYWYQQKSSQAPKLLFHYYDKDFNNEADTPDNFQSRRPNTSFCFLDIRSPGLGDTAMYLCATSRDLGRVSYEQYFGPGTRLTVT.

This clone was counted between two and nine times. V gene TRBV20-1 combines with J gene TRBJ2-1; unclear D gene. V lost 5 bases and J lost 5, with 4 bases in between. This CDR3 region has 10 residues. Germline lookup yields CDR1 DFQATT and CDR2 SNEGSKA (reference sequence). As DNA, the CDR3 is TGCAGTGCTTATGACAATGAGCAGTTCTTC. Amino acid sequence: CSAYDNEQFF.

To note about this clone: This specimen includes other DNA sequences encoding the same CDR3. This sequence joins TRBV28 and TRBJ2-1; 10 bases line up with TRBD2. V was clipped by 6 bases and J by 0 bases; unmatched bases: 5. Germline values: CDR1 MDHEN, CDR2 SYDVKM. CDR3 size: 16 residues. The CDR3 here is CASRSRLAGSYNEQFF. The CDR3, as DNA: TGTGCCAGCAGATCGAGACTAGCGGGCTCCTACAATGAGCAGTTCTTC.

This chain connects TRBV19 to TRBJ1-3; D unresolved. The germline V gene has CDR1 LNHDA and CDR2 SQIVND (reference sequence). The V gene lost 2 bases and the J gene lost 4 bases, with 15 bases spanning the gap. This CDR3 contains 16 residues. The CDR3 here is CASSIYENSAGNTIYF. CDR3 nucleotide sequence: TGTGCCAGTAGTATATATGAGAACTCAGCGGGAAACACCATATATTTT.

V is TRBV28 and J is TRBJ1-3; no definite D call. Germline V lookup: CDR1 MDHEN, CDR2 SYDVKM. V was clipped by 6 bases and J by 0 bases, with 15 bases between them. The CDR3 covers 16 residues. In nucleotides, the CDR3 is TGTGCCAGCAGCCCCGACGGAGCCTTCTCTGGAAACACCATATATTTT. Amino acids: CASSPDGAFSGNTIYF.

This clone was seen a handful of times. The J gene is TRBJ1-1, the V gene TRBV2; D call uncertain. The CDR3 runs to 13 residues. The V and J ends lost 8 bases and 0 bases respectively, with 10 bases between them. Germline values: CDR1 SNHLY, CDR2 FYNNEI. CDR3 in DNA: TGTGCCAGCCTCCGGCTTATGAACACTGAAGCTTTCTTT. Translation: CASLRLMNTEAFF.

The chain is built from TRBV28 and TRBJ1-6; maybe TRBD1 (5 bases). The CDR3 is 14 amino acids. Trimming stripped 10 bases from V and 1 base from J, with 11 bases between. From germline, CDR1 is MDHEN and CDR2 SYDVKM. CDR3 sequence: CAIWGGSYNSPLHF. For the CDR3, the DNA is TGTGCCATCTGGGGGGGTTCCTATAATTCACCCCTCCACTTT. Complete variable domain (other parts from reference TRBV28 and TRBJ1-6): DVKVTQSSRYLVKRTGEKVFLECVQDMDHENMFWYRQDPGLGLRLIYFSYDVKMKEKGDIPEGYSVSREKKERFSLILESASTNQTSMYLCAIWGGSYNSPLHFGNGTRLTVT.

Points on this clone: The sample holds other DNA sequences that translate to the same CDR3. The chain carries TRBV4-2 and TRBJ1-3, with D unclear. The germline gives CDR1 LGHNA, CDR2 YNFKEQ. CDR3 size: 13 residues. Trimming removed 0 bases from V and 2 bases from J, with 2 bases in between. This chain's CDR3 is CASSQDPGNTIYF. Here the CDR3 DNA reads TGTGCCAGCAGCCAAGATCCTGGAAACACCATATATTTT.

V and J are TRBV30 and TRBJ2-1; D is ambiguous. The CDR3 runs to 15 residues. Trimming took 4 bases from V and 4 from J, leaving 17 bases between them. CDR1 and CDR2 (germline): GTSNPN, SVGIG (reference sequence). The CDR3, as DNA: TGTGCCTGGAAGGGAAGGCAGCAAACTTACAATGAGCAGTTCTTC. It codes for CAWKGRQQTYNEQFF.

This chain joins TRBV5-1 and TRBJ1-4; 9 nucleotides agree with TRBD1. J gave up 7 bases and V 3 bases, and 7 bases lay outside the gene matches. The CDR3 is made up of 15 amino acids. Germline V gives CDR1 SGHRS, CDR2 YFSETQ. The CDR3 protein is CASSSGTGPREKLFF. CDR3 DNA: TGCGCCAGCAGCTCTGGGACAGGGCCGCGTGAAAAACTGTTTTTT.

The V and J genes are TRBV6-5 and TRBJ1-3; TRBD1 matches at 7 bases. Per the germline V gene, CDR1 is MNHEY and CDR2 is SVGAGI. V was clipped by 6 bases and J by 0 bases; unmatched bases: 5. The length of the CDR3 is 15 residues. The CDR3 nucleotides are TGTGCCAGCAGCCAGACAGGGTACTCTGGAAACACCATATATTTT. Its translation: CASSQTGYSGNTIYF.

The V gene is TRBV28, the J gene TRBJ1-2; possible D gene TRBD1, 5 bases. Germline CDR1 reads MDHEN; CDR2 reads SYDVKM. Deletions cut 8 bases from V and 1 base from J, with 8 bases between. The CDR3 has 12 residues. The DNA of the CDR3 is TGTGCCAGCGTAGGGGTTAACTATGGCTACACCTTC. Translation gives CASVGVNYGYTF.

The chain carries TRBV2 and TRBJ2-6; 8 bases fit TRBD1. The germline CDR1 and CDR2 sequences are SNHLY and FYNNEI. Germline trimming cut 6 bases from V and 10 bases from J; bases unmatched to any gene: 2. The CDR3 extends over 12 amino acids. The CDR3 is CASSDRGNVLTF. For the CDR3, the DNA is TGTGCCAGCAGCGACAGGGGTAACGTCCTGACTTTC.

The chain has TRBV19 and TRBJ1-2; perhaps TRBD1 as D (6 bases). CDR1 LNHDA and CDR2 SQIVND come from the germline V gene (reference sequence). V was shortened by 4 bases and J by 4 bases, with 16 bases between the two germline ends. The CDR3 extends over 15 amino acids. The CDR3 coding sequence is TGTGCCAGTAGTACCCGGGGGGGGCCCCCCTATGGCTACACCTTC. Translated, it gives CASSTRGGPPYGYTF.

This chain connects TRBV4-1 to TRBJ2-7, with 9 bases matching TRBD1. Germline V gene sequence: CDR1 MGHRA, CDR2 YSYEKL. Trimming removed 1 base from V and 4 bases from J; junction bases left unmatched: 8. The CDR3 is made up of 16 amino acids. The DNA of the CDR3 is TGCGCCAGCAGCCAAGCTGCGGGACAGGGTTTTTACGAGCAGTACTTC. It translates to CASSQAAGQGFYEQYF.

Notes on this clone: The same CDR3 is also encoded by other DNA sequences in this sample. The rearrangement links TRBV18 to TRBJ2-3; D is unresolved. The CDR3 extends over 12 amino acids. Per germline, CDR1 KGHSH and CDR2 LQKENI. Trimming stripped 5 bases from V and 3 bases from J, with 6 bases between. The chain's CDR3 is CASSTTTDTQYF. CDR3 DNA sequence: TGTGCCAGCTCAACTACTACAGATACGCAGTATTTT. Using reference TRBV18 and TRBJ2-3 for the parts outside the CDR3, the full variable domain is NAGVMQNPRHLVRRRGQEARLRCSPMKGHSHVYWYRQLPEEGLKFMVYLQKENIIDESGMPKERFSAEFPKEGPSILRIQQVVRGDSAAYFCASSTTTDTQYFGPGTRLTVL.

The chain links TRBV6-5 to TRBJ2-3; D perhaps matches TRBD1 (7 bases). Germline-derived CDR1 and CDR2 are MNHEY and SVGAGI. The CDR3 has 14 residues. With 6 bases removed from V and 2 bases from J, the gap between germline ends came to 12 bases. CDR3 residues: CASRNRGLTDTQYF. Here the CDR3 DNA reads TGTGCCAGCAGGAACAGGGGACTCACAGATACGCAGTATTTT.

The V and J genes are TRBV30 and TRBJ2-2, with 8 bases that match TRBD2. V shed 5 bases, J shed 5 bases, and the junction held 7 bases outside the gene matches. In germline, CDR1 is GTSNPN, CDR2 SVGIG (reference sequence). The CDR3 has 14 residues. The CDR3 region is CAWLGLASTGELFF. DNA for the CDR3: TGTGCCTGGTTAGGACTAGCTTCTACCGGGGAGCTGTTTTTT.

A note on this clone: This sample also contains other DNA sequences that code for the same CDR3. The genes are TRBV29-1 and TRBJ2-4; 7 positions match TRBD1. CDR1 is SQVTM and CDR2 is ANQGSEA in the germline V gene. This CDR3 is built from 12 residues. With 4 bases clipped from V and 8 bases from J, the junction kept 5 bases outside the gene matches. The CDR3 coding sequence is TGCAGCGTTGGACAGGGTGGTGACATTCAGTACTTC. Amino acids: CSVGQGGDIQYF.